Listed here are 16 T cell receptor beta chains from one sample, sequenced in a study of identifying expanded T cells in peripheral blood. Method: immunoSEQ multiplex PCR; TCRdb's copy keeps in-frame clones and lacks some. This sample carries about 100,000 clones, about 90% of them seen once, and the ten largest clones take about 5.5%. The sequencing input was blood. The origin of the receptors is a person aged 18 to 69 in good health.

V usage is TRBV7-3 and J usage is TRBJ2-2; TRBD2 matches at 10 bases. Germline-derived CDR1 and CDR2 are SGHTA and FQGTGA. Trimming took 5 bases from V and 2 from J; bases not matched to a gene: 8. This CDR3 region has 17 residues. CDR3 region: CASSLPGTSENTGELFF. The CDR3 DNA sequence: TGTGCCAGCAGCCTACCTGGGACTAGCGAAAACACCGGGGAGCTGTTTTTT.

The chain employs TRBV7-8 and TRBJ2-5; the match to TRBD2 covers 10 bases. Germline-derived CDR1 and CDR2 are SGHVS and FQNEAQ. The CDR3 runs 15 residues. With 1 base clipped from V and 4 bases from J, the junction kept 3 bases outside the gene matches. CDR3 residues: CASSLVAGGIETQYF. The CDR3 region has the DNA TGTGCCAGCAGCTTAGTAGCGGGAGGTATAGAGACCCAGTACTTC.

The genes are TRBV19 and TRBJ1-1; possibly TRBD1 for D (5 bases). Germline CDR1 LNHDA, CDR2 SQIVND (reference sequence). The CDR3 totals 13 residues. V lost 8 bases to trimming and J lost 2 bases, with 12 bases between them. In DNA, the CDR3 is TGTGCCAGTCTTACAGGCCCTAACACTGAAGCTTTCTTT. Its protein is CASLTGPNTEAFF.

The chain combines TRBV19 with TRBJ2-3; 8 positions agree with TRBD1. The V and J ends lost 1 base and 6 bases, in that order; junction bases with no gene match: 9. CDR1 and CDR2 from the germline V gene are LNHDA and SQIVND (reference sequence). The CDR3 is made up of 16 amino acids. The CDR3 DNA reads TGTGCCAGTAGTATAGGTGACAGGGGAGGCCTCGATACGCAGTATTTT. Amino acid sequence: CASSIGDRGGLDTQYF.

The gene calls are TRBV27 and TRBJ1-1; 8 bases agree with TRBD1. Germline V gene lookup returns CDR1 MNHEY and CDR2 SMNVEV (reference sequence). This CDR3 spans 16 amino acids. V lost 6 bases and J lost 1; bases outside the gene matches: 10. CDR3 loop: CASSYRGLGRNTEAFF. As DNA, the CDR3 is TGTGCCAGCAGCTACAGGGGGTTGGGTAGGAACACTGAAGCTTTCTTT.

The CDR3 spells CSVGDRGRRGYGYTF. For the CDR3, the DNA is TGCAGCGTTGGGGACAGGGGGCGCCGGGGCTATGGCTACACCTTC. This chain joins TRBV29-1 and TRBJ1-2; 12 bases are a match to TRBD1. V trimming: 4 bases; J trimming: 4 bases; junction bases outside the gene matches: 7. CDR1 is SQVTM and CDR2 is ANQGSEA in the germline V gene. The CDR3 length is 15 residues. Full variable domain (outside the CDR3, taken from reference TRBV29-1 and TRBJ1-2): SAVISQKPSRDICQRGTSLTIQCQVDSQVTMMFWYRQQPGQSLTLIATANQGSEATYESGFVIDKFPISRPNLTFSTLTVSNMSPEDSSIYLCSVGDRGRRGYGYTFGSGTRLTVV.

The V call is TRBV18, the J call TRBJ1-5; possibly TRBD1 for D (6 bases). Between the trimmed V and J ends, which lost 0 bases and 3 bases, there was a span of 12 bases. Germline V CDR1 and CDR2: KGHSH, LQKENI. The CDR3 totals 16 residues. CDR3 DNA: TGTGCCAGCTCACCACCGGGGGGCCAGGTCAATCAGCCCCAGCATTTT. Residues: CASSPPGGQVNQPQHF.

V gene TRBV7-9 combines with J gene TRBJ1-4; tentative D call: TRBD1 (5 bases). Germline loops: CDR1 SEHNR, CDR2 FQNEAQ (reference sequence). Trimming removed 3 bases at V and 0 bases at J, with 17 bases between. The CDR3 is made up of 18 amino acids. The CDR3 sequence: CASSFARVPPATNEKLFF. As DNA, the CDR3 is TGTGCCAGCAGCTTTGCCAGGGTACCCCCGGCAACTAATGAAAAACTGTTTTTT.

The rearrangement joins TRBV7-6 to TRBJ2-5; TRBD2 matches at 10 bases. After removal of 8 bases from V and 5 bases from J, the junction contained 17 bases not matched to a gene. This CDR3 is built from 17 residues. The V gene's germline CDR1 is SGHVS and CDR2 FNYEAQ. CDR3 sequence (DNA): TGTGCCAGCGGGGGATGGACTAGCGGAAACGTGGGGGAGACCCAGTACTTC. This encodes CASGGWTSGNVGETQYF.

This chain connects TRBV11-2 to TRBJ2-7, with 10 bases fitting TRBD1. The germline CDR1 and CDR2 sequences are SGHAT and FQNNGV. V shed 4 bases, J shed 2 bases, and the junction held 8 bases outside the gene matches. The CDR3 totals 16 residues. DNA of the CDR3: TGTGCCAGCAGCTCGAAACCGGGACAGGGGACCTACGAGCAGTACTTC. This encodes CASSSKPGQGTYEQYF.

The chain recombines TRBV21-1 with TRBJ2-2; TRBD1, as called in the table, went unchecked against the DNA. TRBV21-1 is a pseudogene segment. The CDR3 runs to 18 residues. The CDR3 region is CARRPMIRDRGHTGELFF. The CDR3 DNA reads TGTGCCAGGCGCCCCATGATCCGGGACAGGGGGCATACCGGGGAGCTGTTTTTT.

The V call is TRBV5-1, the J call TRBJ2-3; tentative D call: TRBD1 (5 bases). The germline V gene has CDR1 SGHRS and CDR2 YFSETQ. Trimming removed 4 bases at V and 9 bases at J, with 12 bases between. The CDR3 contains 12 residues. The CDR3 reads CASSLQGGTQYF. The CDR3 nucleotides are TGCGCCAGCAGCCTGCAGGGTGGCACGCAGTATTTT.

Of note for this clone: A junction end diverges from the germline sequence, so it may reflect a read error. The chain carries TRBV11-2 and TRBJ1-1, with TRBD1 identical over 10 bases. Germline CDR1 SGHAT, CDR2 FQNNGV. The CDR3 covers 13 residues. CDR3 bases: TGTGCCAGCAGCCCCGGGACAGGGGCTGAGGCTTTCTTT. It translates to CASSPGTGAEAFF.

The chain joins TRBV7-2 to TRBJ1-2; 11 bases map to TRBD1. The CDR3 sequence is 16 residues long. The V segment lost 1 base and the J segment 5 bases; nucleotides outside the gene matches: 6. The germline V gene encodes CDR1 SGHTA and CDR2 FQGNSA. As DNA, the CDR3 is TGTGCCAGCAGCTTAGACTCCGGACAGGGGGCGTATGGCTACACCTTC. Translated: CASSLDSGQGAYGYTF.

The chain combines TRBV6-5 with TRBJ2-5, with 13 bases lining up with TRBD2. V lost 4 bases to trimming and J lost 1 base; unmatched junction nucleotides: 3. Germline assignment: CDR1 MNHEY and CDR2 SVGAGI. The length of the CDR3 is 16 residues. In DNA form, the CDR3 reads TGTGCCAGCAGTTTGACTAGCGGGGGGATCCAAGAGACCCAGTACTTC. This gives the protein CASSLTSGGIQETQYF.

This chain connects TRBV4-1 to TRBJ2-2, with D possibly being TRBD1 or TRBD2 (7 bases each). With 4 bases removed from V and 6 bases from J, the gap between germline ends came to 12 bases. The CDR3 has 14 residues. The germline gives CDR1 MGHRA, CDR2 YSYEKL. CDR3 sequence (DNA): TGCGCCAGCAGCCCCCAGGGGGGGGCCGGGGAGCTGTTTTTT. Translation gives CASSPQGGAGELFF.